A single sample gave rise to the 10 T cell receptor beta chains below, sequenced in a study of vaccination and CD4 T cells after COVID-19. Sequencing of cultured CD4+ T cell DNA used the Oncomine TCR Beta short-read assay. One entry per CDR3 protein, called by TCRdb with MiXCR from the PCR reads. The sample records some 25,000 distinct CDR3 sequences, more than 40% being singletons. Antigens of these TCRs are unknown. Treatment here: roughly ten-day PBMC culture with coronavirus spike peptide pools or control peptides (ViraFEST assay). The sample was CD4+ T cells from blood, cultured in vitro. The receptors come from a human donor who had recovered from COVID-19.

This clonotype was found a few times. V usage is TRBV20-1 and J usage is TRBJ2-7; 10 nucleotides match TRBD2. The V segment lost 4 bases and the J segment 3 bases; nucleotides outside the gene matches: 21. CDR3 length equals 19 residues. Germline assignment: CDR1 DFQATT and CDR2 SNEGSKA (reference sequence). The CDR3 DNA reads TGCAGTGCTAAGGTAGCGGGAGGCCATAGAACAACACCCATCTACGAGCAGTACTTC. It translates to CSAKVAGGHRTTPIYEQYF.

This clonotype was seen a few times. This sequence joins TRBV27 and TRBJ2-5; possibly TRBD1 or TRBD2 for D (6 bases each). Germline V lookup: CDR1 MNHEY, CDR2 SMNVEV (reference sequence). The CDR3 contains 14 residues. V lost 2 bases and J lost 5, with 12 bases in between. CDR3 nucleotide sequence: TGTGCCAGCAGTTTACGGGGGCGCGGGGAGACCCAGTACTTC. Translating it yields CASSLRGRGETQYF.

The rearrangement uses TRBV20-1 and TRBJ2-7; no clear D gene. Trimming took 6 bases from V and 1 from J, leaving 16 bases between them. Per germline, CDR1 DFQATT and CDR2 SNEGSKA (reference sequence). There are 14 residues in the CDR3. The CDR3 spells CSAGDRQVSYEQYF. CDR3 coding DNA: TGCAGTGCAGGAGATCGGCAGGTGTCCTACGAGCAGTACTTC.

This clonotype was recorded only once. The chain combines TRBV7-9 with TRBJ1-2, with D possibly TRBD1 on 6 matching bases. The CDR3 sequence is 14 residues long. With 5 bases removed from V and 5 bases from J, the gap between germline ends came to 15 bases. From germline, CDR1 is SEHNR and CDR2 FQNEAQ (reference sequence). The CDR3 loop reads CASSEGTGKYGYTF. The DNA for the CDR3 is TGTGCCAGCAGCGAGGGCACAGGGAAGTATGGCTACACCTTC.

The J gene is TRBJ2-7, the V gene TRBV7-9; 8 nucleotides line up with TRBD2. The germline V gene encodes CDR1 SEHNR and CDR2 FQNEAQ (reference sequence). The V segment lost 1 base and the J segment 0 bases; nucleotides outside the gene matches: 5. This CDR3 contains 16 residues. Written as DNA, the CDR3 is TGTGCCAGCAGCTTAGAGTTAGCGGGGAGCTCCTACGAGCAGTACTTC. Translated: CASSLELAGSSYEQYF.

The chain uses TRBV18 and TRBJ1-1; no firm D call. The V end lost 4 bases, the J end lost 4 bases, and 13 bases lay between the germline ends. CDR3 size: 14 residues. Germline CDR1 KGHSH, CDR2 LQKENI. The CDR3 DNA follows: TGTGCCAGCTCACGATCCACAATTTCCACTGAAGCTTTCTTT. This encodes CASSRSTISTEAFF.

The chain links TRBV11-2 to TRBJ2-6, with D possibly being TRBD2 (6 bases). Germline V lookup: CDR1 SGHAT, CDR2 FQNNGV. Trimming removed 5 bases at V and 1 base at J, with 15 bases between. The CDR3 contains 17 residues. CDR3 DNA: TGTGCCAGCAGCACGTGGGGGGTGGTGTCTGGGGCCAACGTCCTGACTTTC. The encoded protein is CASSTWGVVSGANVLTF. Based on the CDR3 plus reference TRBV11-2 and TRBJ2-6, the full variable domain is EAGVAQSPRYKIIEKRQSVAFWCNPISGHATLYWYQQILGQGPKLLIQFQNNGVVDDSQLPKDRFSAERLKGVDSTLKIQPAKLEDSAVYLCASSTWGVVSGANVLTFGAGSRLTVL.

The sample holds a few counts of this clonotype. The J gene is TRBJ2-3, the V gene TRBV2; perhaps TRBD1 as D (6 bases). The CDR3 contains 13 residues. Trimming cost V 4 bases and J 1 base, with 6 bases left between them. Looked up from germline, CDR1 is SNHLY and CDR2 is FYNNEI. The CDR3 is CASSGQGTDTQYF. CDR3 nucleotides: TGTGCCAGCAGTGGACAGGGCACAGATACGCAGTATTTT.

V is TRBV20-1 and J is TRBJ2-7, with D perhaps matching TRBD2 (6 bases). The germline V and J ends were trimmed by 6 bases and 1 base, with 19 bases remaining between them. From germline, CDR1 is DFQATT and CDR2 SNEGSKA (reference sequence). The CDR3 totals 15 residues. CDR3 sequence reads: CSADYWGTSSYEQYF. Here the CDR3 DNA reads TGCAGTGCCGACTATTGGGGGACTTCATCCTACGAGCAGTACTTC.

This clonotype was detected only a few times. This chain connects TRBV28 to TRBJ1-2; the match to TRBD1 covers 10 bases. V lost 6 bases to trimming and J lost 6 bases; unmatched junction nucleotides: 16. Germline CDR1 and CDR2: MDHEN and SYDVKM. The CDR3 has 17 amino acids. DNA for the CDR3: TGTGCCAGCAGCCATAGCAGAGACAGGGGGCTTTTAGATGGCTACACCTTC. Translation gives CASSHSRDRGLLDGYTF.